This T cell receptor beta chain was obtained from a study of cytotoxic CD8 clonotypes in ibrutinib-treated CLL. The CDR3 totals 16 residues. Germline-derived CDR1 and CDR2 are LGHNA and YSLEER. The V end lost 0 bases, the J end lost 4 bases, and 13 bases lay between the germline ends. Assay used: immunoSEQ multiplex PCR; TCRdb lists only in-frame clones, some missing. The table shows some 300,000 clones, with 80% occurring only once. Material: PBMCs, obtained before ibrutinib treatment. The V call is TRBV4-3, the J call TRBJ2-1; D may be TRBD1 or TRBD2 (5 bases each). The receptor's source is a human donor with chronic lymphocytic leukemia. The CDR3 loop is CASSQDGANPYNEQFF. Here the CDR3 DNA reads TGCGCCAGCAGCCAAGACGGGGCAAACCCGTACAATGAGCAGTTCTTC.